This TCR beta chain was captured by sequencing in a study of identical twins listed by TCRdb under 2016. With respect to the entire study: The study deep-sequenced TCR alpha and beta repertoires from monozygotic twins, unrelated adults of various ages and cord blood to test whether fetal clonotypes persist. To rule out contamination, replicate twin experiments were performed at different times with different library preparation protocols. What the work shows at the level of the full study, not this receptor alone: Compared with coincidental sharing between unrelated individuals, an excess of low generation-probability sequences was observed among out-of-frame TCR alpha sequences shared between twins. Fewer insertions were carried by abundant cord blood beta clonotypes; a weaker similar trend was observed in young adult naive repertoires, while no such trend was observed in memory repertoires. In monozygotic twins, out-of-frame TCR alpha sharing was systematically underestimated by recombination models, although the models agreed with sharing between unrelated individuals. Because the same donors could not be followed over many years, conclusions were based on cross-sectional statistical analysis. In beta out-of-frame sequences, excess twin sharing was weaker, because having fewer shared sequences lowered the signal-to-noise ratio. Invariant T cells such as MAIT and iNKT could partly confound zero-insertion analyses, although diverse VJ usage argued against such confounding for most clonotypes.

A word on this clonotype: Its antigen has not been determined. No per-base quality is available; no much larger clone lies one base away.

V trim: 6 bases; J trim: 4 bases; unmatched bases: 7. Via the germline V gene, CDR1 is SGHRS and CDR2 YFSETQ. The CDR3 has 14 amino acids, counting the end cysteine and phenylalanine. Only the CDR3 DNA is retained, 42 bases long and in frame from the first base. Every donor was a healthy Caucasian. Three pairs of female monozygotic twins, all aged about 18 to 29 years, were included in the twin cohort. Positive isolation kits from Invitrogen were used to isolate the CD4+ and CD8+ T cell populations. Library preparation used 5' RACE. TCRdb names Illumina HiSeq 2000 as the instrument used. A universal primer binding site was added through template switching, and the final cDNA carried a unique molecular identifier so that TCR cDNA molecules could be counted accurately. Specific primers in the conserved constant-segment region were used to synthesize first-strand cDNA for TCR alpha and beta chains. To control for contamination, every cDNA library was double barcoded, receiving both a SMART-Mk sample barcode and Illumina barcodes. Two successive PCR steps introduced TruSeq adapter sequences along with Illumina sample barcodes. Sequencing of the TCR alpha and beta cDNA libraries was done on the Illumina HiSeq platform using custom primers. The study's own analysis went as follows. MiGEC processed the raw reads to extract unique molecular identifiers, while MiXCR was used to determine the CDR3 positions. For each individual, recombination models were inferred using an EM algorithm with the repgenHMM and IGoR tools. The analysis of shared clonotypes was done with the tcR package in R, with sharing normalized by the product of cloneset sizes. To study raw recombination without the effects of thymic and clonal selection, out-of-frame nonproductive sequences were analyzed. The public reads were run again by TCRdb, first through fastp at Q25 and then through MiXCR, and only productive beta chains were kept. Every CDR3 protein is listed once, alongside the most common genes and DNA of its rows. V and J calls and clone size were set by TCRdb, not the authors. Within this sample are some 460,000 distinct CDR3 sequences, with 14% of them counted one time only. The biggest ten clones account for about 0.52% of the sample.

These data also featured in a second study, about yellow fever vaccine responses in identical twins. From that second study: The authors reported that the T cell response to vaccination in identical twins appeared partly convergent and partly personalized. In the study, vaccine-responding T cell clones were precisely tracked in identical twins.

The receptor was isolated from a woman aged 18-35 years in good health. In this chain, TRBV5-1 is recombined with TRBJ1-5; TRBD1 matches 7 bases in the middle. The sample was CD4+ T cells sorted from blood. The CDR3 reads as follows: CASNSGTDNQPQHF. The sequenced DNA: TGCGCCAGCAACTCCGGGACAGATAATCAGCCCCAGCATTTT.